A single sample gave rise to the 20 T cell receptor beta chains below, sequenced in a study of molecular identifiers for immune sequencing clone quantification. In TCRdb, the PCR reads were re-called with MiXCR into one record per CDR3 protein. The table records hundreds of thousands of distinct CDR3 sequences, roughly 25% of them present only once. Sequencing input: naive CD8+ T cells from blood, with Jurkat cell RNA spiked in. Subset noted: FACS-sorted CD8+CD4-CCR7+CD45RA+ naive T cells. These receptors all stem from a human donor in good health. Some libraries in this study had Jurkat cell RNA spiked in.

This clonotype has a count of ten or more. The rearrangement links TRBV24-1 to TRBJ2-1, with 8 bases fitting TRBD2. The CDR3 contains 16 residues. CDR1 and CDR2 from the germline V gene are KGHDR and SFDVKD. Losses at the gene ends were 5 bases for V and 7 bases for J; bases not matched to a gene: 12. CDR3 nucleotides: TGTGCCACCAGTGGGATAGACGGGACTAGAGGTAATGAGCAGTTCTTC. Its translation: CATSGIDGTRGNEQFF.

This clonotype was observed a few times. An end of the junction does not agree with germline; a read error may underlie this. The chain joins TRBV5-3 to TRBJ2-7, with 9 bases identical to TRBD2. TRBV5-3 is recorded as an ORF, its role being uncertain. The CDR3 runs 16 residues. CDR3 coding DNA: TGTGCCAGCAGCTTGGAGTTGGGGGGACTAGCCCACGAGCAGTACTTC. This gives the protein CASSLELGGLAHEQYF.

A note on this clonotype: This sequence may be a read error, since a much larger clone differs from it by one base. The chain's CDR3 is CAWGAPSYEQYF. CDR3 DNA: TGTGCCTGGGGTGCGCCCAGCTACGAGCAGTACTTC. This rearrangement joins TRBV30 to TRBJ2-7; no firm D call. In germline, CDR1 is GTSNPN, CDR2 SVGIG (reference sequence). This CDR3 is 12 amino acids long. Trimming took 5 bases from V and 3 from J, leaving 11 bases between them.

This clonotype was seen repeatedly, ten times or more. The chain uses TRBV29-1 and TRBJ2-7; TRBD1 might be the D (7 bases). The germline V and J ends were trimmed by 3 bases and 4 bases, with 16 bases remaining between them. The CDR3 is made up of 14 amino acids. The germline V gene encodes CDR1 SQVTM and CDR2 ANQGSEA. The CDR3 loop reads CSVESSAGQYEQYF. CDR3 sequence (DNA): TGCAGCGTTGAGAGTTCCGCGGGACAGTACGAGCAGTACTTC.

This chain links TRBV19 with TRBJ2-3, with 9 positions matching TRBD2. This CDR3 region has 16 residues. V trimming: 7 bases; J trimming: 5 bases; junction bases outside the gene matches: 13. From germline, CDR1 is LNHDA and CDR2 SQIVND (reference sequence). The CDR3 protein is CASTFSGGHRGDTQYF. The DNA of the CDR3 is TGTGCCAGTACCTTTAGCGGGGGACACCGTGGAGATACGCAGTATTTT.

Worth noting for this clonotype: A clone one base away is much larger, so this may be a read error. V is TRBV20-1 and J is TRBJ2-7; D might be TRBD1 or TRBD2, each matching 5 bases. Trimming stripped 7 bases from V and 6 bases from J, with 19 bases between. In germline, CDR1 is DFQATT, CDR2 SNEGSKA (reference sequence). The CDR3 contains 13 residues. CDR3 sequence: CSVSNRTLREQYF. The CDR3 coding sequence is TGCAGTGTTTCTAACAGGACTCTACGCGAGCAGTACTTC.

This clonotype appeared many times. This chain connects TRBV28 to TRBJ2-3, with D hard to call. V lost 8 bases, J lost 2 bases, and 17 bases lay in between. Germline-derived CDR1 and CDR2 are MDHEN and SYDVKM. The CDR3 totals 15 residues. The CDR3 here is CASCAFSLSTDTQYF. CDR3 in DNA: TGTGCCAGCTGTGCCTTCTCCCTTTCCACAGATACGCAGTATTTT.

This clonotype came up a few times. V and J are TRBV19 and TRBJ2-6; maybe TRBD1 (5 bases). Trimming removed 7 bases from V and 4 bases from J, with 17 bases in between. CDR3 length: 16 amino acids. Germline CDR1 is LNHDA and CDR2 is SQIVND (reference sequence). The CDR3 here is CASMGYTGSGANVLTF. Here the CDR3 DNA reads TGTGCCAGTATGGGGTACACAGGTTCCGGGGCCAACGTCCTGACTTTC. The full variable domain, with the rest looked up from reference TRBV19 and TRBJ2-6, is DGGITQSPKYLFRKEGQNVTLSCEQNLNHDAMYWYRQDPGQGLRLIYYSQIVNDFQKGDIAEGYSVSREKKESFPLTVTSAQKNPTAFYLCASMGYTGSGANVLTFGAGSRLTVL.

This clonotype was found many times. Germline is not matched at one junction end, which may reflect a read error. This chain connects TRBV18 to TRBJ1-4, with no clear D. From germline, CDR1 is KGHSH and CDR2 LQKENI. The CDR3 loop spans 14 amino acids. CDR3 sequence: CASSLRAVDEKLFF. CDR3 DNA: TGTGCCAGCTCTCTCCGGGCCGTGGATGAGAAACTGTTTTTT. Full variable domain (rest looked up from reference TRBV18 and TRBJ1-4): NAGVMQNPRHLVRRRGQEARLRCSPMKGHSHVYWYRQLPEEGLKFMVYLQKENIIDESGMPKERFSAEFPKEGPSILRIQQVVRGDSAAYFCASSLRAVDEKLFFGSGTQLSVL.

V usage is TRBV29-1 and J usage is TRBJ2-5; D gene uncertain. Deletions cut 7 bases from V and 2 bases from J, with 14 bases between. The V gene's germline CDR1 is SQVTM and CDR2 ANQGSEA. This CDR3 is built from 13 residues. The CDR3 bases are TGCAGCGCTTACCCTTCTATGCAAGAGACCCAGTACTTC. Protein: CSAYPSMQETQYF. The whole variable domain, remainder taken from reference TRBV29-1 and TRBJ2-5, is SAVISQKPSRDICQRGTSLTIQCQVDSQVTMMFWYRQQPGQSLTLIATANQGSEATYESGFVIDKFPISRPNLTFSTLTVSNMSPEDSSIYLCSAYPSMQETQYFGPGTRLLVL.

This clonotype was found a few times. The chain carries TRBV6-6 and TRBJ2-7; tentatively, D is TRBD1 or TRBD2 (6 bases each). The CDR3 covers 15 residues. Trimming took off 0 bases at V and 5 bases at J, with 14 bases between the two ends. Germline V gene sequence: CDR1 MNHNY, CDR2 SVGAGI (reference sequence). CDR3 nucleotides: TGTGCCAGCAGTTACTCGGGGGGCGCAAGGAACGAGCAGTACTTC. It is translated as CASSYSGGARNEQYF.

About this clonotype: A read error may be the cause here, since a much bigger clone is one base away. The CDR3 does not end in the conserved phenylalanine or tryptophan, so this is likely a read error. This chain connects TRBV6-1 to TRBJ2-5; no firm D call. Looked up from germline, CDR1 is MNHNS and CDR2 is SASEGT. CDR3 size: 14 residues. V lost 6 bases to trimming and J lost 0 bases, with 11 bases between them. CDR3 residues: CASSDLTYQETQYL. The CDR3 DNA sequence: TGTGCCAGCAGCGACCTGACGTACCAAGAGACCCAGTACCTC.

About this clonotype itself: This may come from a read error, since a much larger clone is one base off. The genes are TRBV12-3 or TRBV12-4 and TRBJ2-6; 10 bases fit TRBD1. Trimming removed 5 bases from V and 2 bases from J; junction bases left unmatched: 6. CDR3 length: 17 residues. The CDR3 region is CASSPGTGVAGANVLTF. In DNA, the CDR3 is TGTGCCAGCAGTCCCGGGACAGGGGTAGCTGGGGCCAACGTCCTGACTTTC.

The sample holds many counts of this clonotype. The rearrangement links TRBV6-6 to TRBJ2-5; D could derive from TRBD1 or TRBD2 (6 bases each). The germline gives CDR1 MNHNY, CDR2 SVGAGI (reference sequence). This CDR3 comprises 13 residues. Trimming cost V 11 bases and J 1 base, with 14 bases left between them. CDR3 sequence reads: CAGSRGLQETQYF. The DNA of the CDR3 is TGTGCCGGCTCACGGGGGCTCCAAGAGACCCAGTACTTC.

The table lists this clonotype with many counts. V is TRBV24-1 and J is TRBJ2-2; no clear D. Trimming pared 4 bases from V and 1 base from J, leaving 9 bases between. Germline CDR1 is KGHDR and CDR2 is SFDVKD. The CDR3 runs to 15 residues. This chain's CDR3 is CATSDPDLNTGELFF. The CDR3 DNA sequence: TGTGCCACCAGTGACCCTGACTTGAACACCGGGGAGCTGTTTTTT.

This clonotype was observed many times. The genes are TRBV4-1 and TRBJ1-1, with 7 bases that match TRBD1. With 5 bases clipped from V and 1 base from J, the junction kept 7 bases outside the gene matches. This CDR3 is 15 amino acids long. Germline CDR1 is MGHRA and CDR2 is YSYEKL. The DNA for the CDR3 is TGCGCCAGCAGCGACCGACAGGGCCCGAACACTGAAGCTTTCTTT. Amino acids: CASSDRQGPNTEAFF.

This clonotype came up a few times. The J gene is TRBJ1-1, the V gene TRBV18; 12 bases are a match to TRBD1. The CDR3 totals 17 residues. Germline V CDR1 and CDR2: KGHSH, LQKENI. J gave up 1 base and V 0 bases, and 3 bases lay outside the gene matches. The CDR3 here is CASSPPPGQGANTEAFF. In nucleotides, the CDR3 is TGTGCCAGCTCACCACCTCCGGGACAGGGGGCGAACACTGAAGCTTTCTTT.

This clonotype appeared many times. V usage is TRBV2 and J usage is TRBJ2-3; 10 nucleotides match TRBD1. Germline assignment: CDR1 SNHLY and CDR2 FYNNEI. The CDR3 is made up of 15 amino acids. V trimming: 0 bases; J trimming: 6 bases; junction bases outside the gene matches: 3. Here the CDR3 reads CASSEAGQGEDTQYF. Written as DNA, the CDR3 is TGTGCCAGCAGTGAAGCCGGACAGGGGGAGGATACGCAGTATTTT.

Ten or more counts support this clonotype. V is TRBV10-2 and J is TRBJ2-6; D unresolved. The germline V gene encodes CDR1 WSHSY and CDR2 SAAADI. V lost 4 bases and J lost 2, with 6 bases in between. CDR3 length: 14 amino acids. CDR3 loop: CASSGGAGANVLTF. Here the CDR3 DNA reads TGCGCCAGCAGTGGTGGGGCTGGGGCCAACGTCCTGACTTTC.

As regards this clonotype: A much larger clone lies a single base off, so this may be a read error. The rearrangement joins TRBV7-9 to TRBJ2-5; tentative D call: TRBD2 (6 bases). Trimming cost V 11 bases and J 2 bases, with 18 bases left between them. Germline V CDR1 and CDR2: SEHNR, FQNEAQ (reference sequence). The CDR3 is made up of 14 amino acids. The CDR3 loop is CACTRPGLQETQYF. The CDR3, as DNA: TGTGCCTGCACTAGACCGGGACTTCAAGAGACCCAGTACTTC.